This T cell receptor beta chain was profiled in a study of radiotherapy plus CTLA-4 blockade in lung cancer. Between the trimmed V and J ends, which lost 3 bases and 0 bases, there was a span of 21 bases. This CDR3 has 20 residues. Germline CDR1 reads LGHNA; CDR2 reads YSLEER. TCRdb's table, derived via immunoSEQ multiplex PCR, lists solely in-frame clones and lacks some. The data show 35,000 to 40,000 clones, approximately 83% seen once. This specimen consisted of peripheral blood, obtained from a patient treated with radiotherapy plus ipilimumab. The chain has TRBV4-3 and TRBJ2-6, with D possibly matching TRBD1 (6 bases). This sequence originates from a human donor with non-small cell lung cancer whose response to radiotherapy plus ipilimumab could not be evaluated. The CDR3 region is CASSQSLTGSFSSGANVLTF. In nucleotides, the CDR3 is TGCGCCAGCAGCCAGTCCTTAACAGGGTCTTTCTCCTCTGGGGCCAACGTCCTGACTTTC.